This T cell receptor (beta chain) was captured in a study of blood T cell repertoires in COVID-19. Study-wide context: Acute and convalescent COVID-19 samples came from the United States, Italy and Spain.

The CDR3 has 16 amino acids. V lost 5 bases and J lost 5, with 19 bases in between. Per the germline V gene, CDR1 is SGHTA and CDR2 is FQGNSA. Only in-frame clones appear in the TCRdb table, and some are missing; sequencing was by immunoSEQ multiplex PCR. The sample yields 200,000 to 250,000 clones, 75% to 90% seen once. This chain links TRBV7-2 with TRBJ1-5, with D perhaps matching TRBD1 (5 bases). Sequencing input: peripheral blood. The clonotype was recovered from a man younger than 45 who had recovered from COVID-19. This CDR3 is CASSPPGGEIDQPQHF. The CDR3, as DNA: TGTGCCAGCAGCCCTCCTGGGGGGGAGATCGATCAGCCCCAGCATTTT.